This T cell receptor (beta chain) was observed in a study of blood T cell repertoires in COVID-19. Only in-frame clones appear in the TCRdb table, and some are missing; sequencing was by immunoSEQ multiplex PCR. The data hold some 120,000 clones, with roughly 88% observed a single time. CDR3 length: 13 residues. The junction had 1 base not matched to a gene; V was cut back by 0 bases and J by 6 bases. Per the germline V gene, CDR1 is GTSNPN and CDR2 is SVGIG (reference sequence). Sequencing was carried out using peripheral blood. This chain links TRBV30 with TRBJ1-4; 7 nucleotides align to TRBD1. The TCR comes from a human donor in a cohort sampled during active COVID-19. CDR3 DNA sequence: TGTGCCTGGAGTGTACAGGGGCATGAAAAACTGTTTTTT. Protein: CAWSVQGHEKLFF. The full variable domain, with the rest looked up from reference TRBV30 and TRBJ1-4, is SQTIHQWPATLVQPVGSPLSLECTVEGTSNPNLYWYRQAAGRGLQLLFYSVGIGQISSEVPQNLSASRPQDRQFILSSKKLLLSDSGFYLCAWSVQGHEKLFFGSGTQLSVL.